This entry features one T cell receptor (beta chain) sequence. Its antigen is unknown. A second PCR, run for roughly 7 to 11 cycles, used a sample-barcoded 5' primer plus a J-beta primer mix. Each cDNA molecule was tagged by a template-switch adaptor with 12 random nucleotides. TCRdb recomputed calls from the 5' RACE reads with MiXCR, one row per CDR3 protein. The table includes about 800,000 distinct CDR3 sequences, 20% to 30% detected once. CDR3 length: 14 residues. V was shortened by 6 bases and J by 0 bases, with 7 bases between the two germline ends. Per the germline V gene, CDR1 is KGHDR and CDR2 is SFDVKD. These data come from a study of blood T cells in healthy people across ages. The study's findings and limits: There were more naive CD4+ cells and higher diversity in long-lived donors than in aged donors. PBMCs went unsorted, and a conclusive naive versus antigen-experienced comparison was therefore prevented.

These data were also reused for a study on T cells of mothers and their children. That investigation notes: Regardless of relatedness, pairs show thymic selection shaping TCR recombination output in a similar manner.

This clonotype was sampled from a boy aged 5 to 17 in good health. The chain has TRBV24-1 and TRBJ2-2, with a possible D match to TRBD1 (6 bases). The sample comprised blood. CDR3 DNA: TGTGCCACCAGTCCAGGGGCGAACACCGGGGAGCTGTTTTTT. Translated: CATSPGANTGELFF.